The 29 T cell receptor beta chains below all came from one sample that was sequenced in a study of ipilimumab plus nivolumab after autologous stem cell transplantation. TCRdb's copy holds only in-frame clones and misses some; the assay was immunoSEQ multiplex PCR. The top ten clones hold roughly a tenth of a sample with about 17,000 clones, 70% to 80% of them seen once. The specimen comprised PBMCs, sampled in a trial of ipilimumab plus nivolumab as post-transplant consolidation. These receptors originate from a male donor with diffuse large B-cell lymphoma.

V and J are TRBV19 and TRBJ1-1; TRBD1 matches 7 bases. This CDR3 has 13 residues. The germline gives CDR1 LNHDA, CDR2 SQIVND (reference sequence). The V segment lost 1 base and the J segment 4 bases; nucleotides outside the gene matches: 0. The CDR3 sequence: CASSIGQGTEAFF. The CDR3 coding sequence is TGTGCCAGTAGTATAGGACAGGGCACTGAAGCTTTCTTT.

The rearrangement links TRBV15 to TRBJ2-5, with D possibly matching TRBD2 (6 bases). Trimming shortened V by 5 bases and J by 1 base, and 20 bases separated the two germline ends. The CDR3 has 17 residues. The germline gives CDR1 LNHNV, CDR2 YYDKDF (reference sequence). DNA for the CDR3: TGTGCCACCAGCTCTCAGGCGGGGAGTCTGGGCCAAGAGACCCAGTACTTC. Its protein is CATSSQAGSLGQETQYF.

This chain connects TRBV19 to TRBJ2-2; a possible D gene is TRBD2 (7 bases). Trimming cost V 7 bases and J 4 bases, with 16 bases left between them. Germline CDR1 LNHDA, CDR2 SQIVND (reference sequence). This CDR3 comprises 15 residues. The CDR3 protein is CASKGGETGTGELFF. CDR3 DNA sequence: TGTGCCAGTAAAGGGGGGGAGACGGGCACCGGGGAGCTGTTTTTT.

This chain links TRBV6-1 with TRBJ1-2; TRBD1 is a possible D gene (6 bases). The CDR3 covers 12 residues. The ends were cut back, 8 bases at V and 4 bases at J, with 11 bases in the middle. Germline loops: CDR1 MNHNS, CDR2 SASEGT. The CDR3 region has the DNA TGTGCCAGCGCATACAGGGCCTATGGCTACACCTTC. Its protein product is CASAYRAYGYTF.

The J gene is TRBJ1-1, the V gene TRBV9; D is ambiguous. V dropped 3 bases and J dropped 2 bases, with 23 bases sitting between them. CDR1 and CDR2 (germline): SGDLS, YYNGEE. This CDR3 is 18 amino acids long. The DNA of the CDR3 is TGTGCCAGCAGCGCGGCGGTATTAGGGCAAAGAAAAAACACTGAAGCTTTCTTT. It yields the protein CASSAAVLGQRKNTEAFF.

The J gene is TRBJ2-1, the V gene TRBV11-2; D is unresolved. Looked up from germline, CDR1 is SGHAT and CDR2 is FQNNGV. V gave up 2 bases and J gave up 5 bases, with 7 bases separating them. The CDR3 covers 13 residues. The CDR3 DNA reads TGTGCCAGCAGCTTATTACAGCACAATGAGCAGTTCTTC. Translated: CASSLLQHNEQFF.

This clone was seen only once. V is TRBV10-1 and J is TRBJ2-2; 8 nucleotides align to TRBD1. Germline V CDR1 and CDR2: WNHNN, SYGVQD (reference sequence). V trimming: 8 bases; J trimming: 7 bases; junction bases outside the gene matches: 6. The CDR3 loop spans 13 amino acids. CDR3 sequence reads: CASRTGPVGELFF. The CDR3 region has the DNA TGCGCCAGCCGGACAGGGCCGGTCGGGGAGCTGTTTTTT.

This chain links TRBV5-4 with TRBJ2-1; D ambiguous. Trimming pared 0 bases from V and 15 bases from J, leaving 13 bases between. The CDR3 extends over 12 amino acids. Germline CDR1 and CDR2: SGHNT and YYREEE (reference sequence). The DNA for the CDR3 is TGTGCCAGCAGCTTGGTAAGTGGCCGGAGGTTCTTC. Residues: CASSLVSGRRFF.

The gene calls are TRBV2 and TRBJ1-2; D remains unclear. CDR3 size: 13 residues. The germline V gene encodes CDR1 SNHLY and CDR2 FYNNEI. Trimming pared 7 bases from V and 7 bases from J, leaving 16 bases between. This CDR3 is CASTLVPRAGYTF. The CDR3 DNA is TGTGCCAGCACCCTAGTCCCCCGCGCTGGCTACACCTTC.

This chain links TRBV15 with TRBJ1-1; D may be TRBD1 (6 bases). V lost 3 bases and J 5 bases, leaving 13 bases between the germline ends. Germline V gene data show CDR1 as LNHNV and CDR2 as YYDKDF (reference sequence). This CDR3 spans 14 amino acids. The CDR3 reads CATSRSRGFTEAFF. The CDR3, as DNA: TGTGCCACCAGCAGGAGCAGGGGTTTTACTGAAGCTTTCTTT.

The CDR3 region has the DNA TGTGCCAGCAGGGGGGACTTCACCGGGGAGCTGTTTTTT. Its translation: CASRGDFTGELFF. The chain couples TRBV2 to TRBJ2-2, with D maybe TRBD2 (6 bases). The CDR3 has 13 residues. Germline V gene sequence: CDR1 SNHLY, CDR2 FYNNEI. Trimming took 6 bases from V and 4 from J, leaving 9 bases between them.

In DNA, the CDR3 is TGCGCCAGCAGCTTGGACCAGCAGACTGGGGCCAACGTCCTGACTTTC. Translating gives CASSLDQQTGANVLTF. The J gene is TRBJ2-6, the V gene TRBV5-1, with D uncertain. Trimming took off 0 bases at V and 2 bases at J, with 9 bases between the two ends. Germline V gene data show CDR1 as SGHRS and CDR2 as YFSETQ. This CDR3 spans 16 amino acids.

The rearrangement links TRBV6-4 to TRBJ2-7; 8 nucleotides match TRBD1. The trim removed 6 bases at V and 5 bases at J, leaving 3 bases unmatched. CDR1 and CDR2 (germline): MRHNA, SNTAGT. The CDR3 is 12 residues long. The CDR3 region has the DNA TGTGCCAGCAGGGACAGGGTCCACGAGCAGTACTTC. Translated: CASRDRVHEQYF.

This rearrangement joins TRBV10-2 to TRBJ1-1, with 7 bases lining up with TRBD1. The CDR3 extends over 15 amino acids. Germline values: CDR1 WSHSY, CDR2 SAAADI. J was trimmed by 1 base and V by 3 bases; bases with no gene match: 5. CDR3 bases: TGCGCCAGCAGTGATATAAGGACAGGGAACACTGAAGCTTTCTTT. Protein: CASSDIRTGNTEAFF.

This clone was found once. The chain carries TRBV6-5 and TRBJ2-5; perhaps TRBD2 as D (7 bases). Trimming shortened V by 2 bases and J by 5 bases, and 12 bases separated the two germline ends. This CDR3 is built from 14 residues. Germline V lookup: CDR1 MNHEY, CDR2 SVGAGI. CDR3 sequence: CASSYGRGLETQYF. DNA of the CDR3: TGTGCCAGCAGTTACGGGCGGGGGCTTGAGACCCAGTACTTC.

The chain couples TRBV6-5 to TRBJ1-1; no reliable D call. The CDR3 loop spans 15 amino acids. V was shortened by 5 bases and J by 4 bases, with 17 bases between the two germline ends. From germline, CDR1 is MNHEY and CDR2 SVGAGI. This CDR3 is CASSLYPGGTTEAFF. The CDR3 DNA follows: TGTGCCAGCAGTCTATATCCGGGAGGTACCACTGAAGCTTTCTTT.

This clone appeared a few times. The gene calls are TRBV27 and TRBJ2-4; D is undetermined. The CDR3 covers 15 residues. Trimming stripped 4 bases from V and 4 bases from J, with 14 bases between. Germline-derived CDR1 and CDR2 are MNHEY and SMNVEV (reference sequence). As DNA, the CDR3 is TGTGCCAGCAGTTCCCGGCAACAAGCTAAAAACATTCAGTACTTC. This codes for CASSSRQQAKNIQYF.

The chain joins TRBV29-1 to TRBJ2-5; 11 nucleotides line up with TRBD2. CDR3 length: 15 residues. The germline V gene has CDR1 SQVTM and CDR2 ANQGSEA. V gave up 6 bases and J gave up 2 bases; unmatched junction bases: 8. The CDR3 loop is CSVGTGTSGQETQYF. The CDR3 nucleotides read TGCAGCGTCGGCACTGGGACTAGCGGTCAAGAGACCCAGTACTTC.

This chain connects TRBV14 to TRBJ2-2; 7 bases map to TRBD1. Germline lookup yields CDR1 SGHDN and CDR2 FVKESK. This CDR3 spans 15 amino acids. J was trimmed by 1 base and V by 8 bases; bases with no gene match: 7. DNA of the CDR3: TGTGCCAGCTCAAAGGGGGCTTGGAACACCGGGGAGCTGTTTTTT. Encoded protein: CASSKGAWNTGELFF.

The CDR3 region has the DNA TGTGCCAGCAGTGAAAAAGGGGGAATCACTGAAGCTTTCTTT. It specifies CASSEKGGITEAFF. The chain joins TRBV6-1 to TRBJ1-1, with D maybe TRBD1 (6 bases). CDR3 length: 14 residues. Looked up from germline, CDR1 is MNHNS and CDR2 is SASEGT. The V end lost 2 bases, the J end lost 4 bases, and 11 bases lay between the germline ends.

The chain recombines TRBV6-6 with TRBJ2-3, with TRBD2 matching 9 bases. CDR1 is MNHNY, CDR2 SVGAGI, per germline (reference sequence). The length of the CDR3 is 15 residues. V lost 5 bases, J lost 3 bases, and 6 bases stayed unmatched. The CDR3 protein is CASSRWRGGTDTQYF. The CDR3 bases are TGTGCCAGCAGTCGGTGGCGGGGGGGTACAGATACGCAGTATTTT.

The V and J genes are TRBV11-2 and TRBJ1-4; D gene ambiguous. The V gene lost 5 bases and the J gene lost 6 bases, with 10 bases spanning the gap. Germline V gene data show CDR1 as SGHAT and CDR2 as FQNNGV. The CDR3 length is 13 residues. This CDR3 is CASSPGFYEKLFF. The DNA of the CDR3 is TGTGCCAGCAGCCCGGGATTTTATGAAAAACTGTTTTTT.

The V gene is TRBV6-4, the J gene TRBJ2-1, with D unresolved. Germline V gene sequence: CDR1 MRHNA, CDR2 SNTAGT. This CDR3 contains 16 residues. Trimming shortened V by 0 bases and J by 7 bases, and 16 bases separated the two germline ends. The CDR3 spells CASSDSFLLDQNEQFF. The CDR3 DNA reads TGTGCCAGCAGTGACTCTTTCCTCCTCGATCAGAATGAGCAGTTCTTC.

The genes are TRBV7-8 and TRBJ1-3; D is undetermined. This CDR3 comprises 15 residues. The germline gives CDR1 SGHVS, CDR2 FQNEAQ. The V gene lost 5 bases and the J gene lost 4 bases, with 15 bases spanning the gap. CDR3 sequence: CASSPLRSPGNTIYF. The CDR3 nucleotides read TGTGCCAGCAGCCCCCTGCGGTCCCCCGGAAACACCATATATTTT.

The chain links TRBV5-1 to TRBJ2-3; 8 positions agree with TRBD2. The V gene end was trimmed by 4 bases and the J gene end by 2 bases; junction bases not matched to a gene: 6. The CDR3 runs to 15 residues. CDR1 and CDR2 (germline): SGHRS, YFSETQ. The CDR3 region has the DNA TGCGCCAGCAGCCGGAGCGGGGGAAACACAGATACGCAGTATTTT. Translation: CASSRSGGNTDTQYF. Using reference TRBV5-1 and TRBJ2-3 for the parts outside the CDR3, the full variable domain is KAGVTQTPRYLIKTRGQQVTLSCSPISGHRSVSWYQQTPGQGLQFLFEYFSETQRNKGNFPGRFSGRQFSNSRSEMNVSTLELGDSALYLCASSRSGGNTDTQYFGPGTRLTVL.

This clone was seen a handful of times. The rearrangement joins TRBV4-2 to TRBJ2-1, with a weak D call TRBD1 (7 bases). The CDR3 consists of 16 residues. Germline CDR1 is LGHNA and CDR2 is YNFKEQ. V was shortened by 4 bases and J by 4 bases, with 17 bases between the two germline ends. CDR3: CASSLTDRDSYNEQFF. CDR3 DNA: TGTGCCAGCAGCCTAACAGACAGGGACTCTTACAATGAGCAGTTCTTC.

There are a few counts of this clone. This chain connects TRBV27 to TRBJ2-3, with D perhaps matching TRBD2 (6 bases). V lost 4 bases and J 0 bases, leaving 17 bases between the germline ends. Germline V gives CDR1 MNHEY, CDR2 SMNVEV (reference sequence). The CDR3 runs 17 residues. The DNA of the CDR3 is TGTGCCAGCAGTTACCTCGGTGGCGGGACTAGCACAGATACGCAGTATTTT. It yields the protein CASSYLGGGTSTDTQYF.

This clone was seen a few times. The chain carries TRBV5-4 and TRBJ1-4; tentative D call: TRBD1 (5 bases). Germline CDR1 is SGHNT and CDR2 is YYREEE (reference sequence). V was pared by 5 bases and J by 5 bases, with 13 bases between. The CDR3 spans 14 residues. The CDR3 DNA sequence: TGTGCCAGCAGTTTCCCCGGGACCAATGAAAAACTGTTTTTT. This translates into CASSFPGTNEKLFF.

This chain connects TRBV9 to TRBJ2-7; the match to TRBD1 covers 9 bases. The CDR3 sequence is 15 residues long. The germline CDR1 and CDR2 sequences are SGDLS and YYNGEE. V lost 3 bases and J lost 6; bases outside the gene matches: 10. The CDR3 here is CASSAPGTGYSEQYF. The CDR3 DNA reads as TGTGCCAGCAGCGCTCCCGGGACAGGGTACAGCGAGCAGTACTTC.